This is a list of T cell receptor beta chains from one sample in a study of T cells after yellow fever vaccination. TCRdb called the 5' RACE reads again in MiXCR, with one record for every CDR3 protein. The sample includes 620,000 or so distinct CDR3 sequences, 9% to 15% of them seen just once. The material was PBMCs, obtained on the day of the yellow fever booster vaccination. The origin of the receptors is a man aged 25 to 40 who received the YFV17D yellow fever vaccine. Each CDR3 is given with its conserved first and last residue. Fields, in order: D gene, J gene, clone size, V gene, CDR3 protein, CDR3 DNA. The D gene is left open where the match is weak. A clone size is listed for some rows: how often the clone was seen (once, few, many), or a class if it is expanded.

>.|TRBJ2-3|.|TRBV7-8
CASSAFSGSSTDTQYF
TGTGCCAGCAGCGCCTTCAGTGGGTCCAGCACAGATACGCAGTATTTT
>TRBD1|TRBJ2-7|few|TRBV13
CASGTGDEQYF
TGTGCCAGCGGGACAGGGGACGAGCAGTACTTC
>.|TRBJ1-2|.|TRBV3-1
CASSQSGASGGYTF
TGTGCCAGCAGCCAAAGTGGAGCCTCGGGGGGCTACACCTTC
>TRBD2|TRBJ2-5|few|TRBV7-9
CASSTGTTGGETQYF
TGTGCCAGCAGCACCGGGACTACTGGGGGAGAGACCCAGTACTTC
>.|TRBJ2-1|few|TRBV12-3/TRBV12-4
CASSIASGTNEQFF
TGTGCCAGCAGTATCGCATCAGGGACCAATGAGCAGTTCTTC
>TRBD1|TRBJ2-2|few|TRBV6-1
CASTATGEAGELFF
TGTGCCAGCACCGCGACAGGGGAAGCCGGGGAGCTGTTTTTT
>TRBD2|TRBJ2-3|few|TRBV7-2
CASSLAATSAGGADTQYF
TGTGCCAGCAGCTTAGCGGCCACTAGCGCCGGCGGAGCAGATACGCAGTATTTT
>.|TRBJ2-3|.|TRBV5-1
CASRQTTDTQYF
TGCGCCAGCAGACAGACCACAGATACGCAGTATTTT
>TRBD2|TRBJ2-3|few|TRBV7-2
CASSLQASGSTDTQYF
TGTGCCAGCAGCTTACAAGCTAGCGGGAGCACAGATACGCAGTATTTT
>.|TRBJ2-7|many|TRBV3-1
CASSQDLTYEQYF
TGTGCCAGCAGCCAAGATTTAACCTACGAGCAGTACTTC
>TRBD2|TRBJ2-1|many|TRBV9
CASSVGLATYNEQFF
TGTGCCAGCAGCGTTGGACTAGCAACCTACAATGAGCAGTTCTTC
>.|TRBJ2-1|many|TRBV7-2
CASSNDVSSYNEQFF
TGTGCCAGCAGCAACGACGTAAGTTCCTACAATGAGCAGTTCTTC
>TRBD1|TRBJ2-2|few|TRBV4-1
CASSPASGGGAGELFF
TGCGCCAGCAGCCCCGCGTCAGGGGGTGGTGCCGGGGAGCTGTTTTTT
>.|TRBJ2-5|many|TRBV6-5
CASSRFQETQYF
TGTGCCAGCAGTAGGTTCCAAGAGACCCAGTACTTC
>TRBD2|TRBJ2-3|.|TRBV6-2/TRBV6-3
CASSRIAGLHTQYF
TGTGCCAGCAGTCGCATAGCGGGATTACATACGCAGTATTTT
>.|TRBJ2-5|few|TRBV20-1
CSGGSTIRETQYF
TGCAGTGGCGGAAGTACAATTCGAGAGACCCAGTACTTC
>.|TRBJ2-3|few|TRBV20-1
CSARDLGDTQYF
TGCAGTGCTAGGGACCTGGGGGATACGCAGTATTTT
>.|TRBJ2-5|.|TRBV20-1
CSARDGGRQETQYF
TGCAGTGCTAGAGACGGCGGCCGCCAAGAGACCCAGTACTTC
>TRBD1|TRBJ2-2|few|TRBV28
CAARGQGQTGELFF
TGTGCCGCAAGGGGGCAGGGACAAACCGGGGAGCTGTTTTTT
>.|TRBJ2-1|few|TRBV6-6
CASSYSQNPRQFF
TGTGCCAGCAGTTACTCCCAGAATCCGCGACAGTTCTTC
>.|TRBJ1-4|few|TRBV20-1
CSASPSEKLFF
TGCAGTGCTAGCCCTTCTGAAAAACTGTTTTTT
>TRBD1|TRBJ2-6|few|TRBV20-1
CSARETGGSGANVLTF
TGCAGTGCTAGGGAGACAGGGGGCTCTGGGGCCAACGTCCTGACTTTC
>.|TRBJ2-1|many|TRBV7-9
CASSASSYNEQFF
TGTGCCAGCAGCGCAAGCTCCTACAATGAGCAGTTCTTC